This paragraph reports one TCR beta chain. Relative to the germline gene, one junction end is altered; a read error may explain this. The data were taken from a study of CD8+CD57+ T cells in acquired aplastic anemia. In the study overall: The average read count for CD4+ cells in healthy donors was around 11 million.

Germline CDR1 reads SGHTA; CDR2 reads FQGNSA. The CDR3 spans 14 residues. CDR3 and TCR beta VDJ profiling relied on a genomic DNA template. MiXCR, applied by TCRdb to the reads, yields one record per CDR3 protein. The sample includes some 410,000 distinct CDR3 sequences, 55% to 75% of them seen just once. The source material was sorted CD4+, CD8+, or CD8+CD57+ T cells (not recorded which) from PBMCs. The clonotype originates from a human donor in good health, serving as a control. V is TRBV7-2 and J is TRBJ1-5, with 8 nucleotides matching TRBD1. As DNA, the CDR3 is TGTGCCAGCAGCTTTGACAGGGGCTCCCACAATGAGCAGTTT. It specifies CASSFDRGSHNEQF.